This TCR beta chain comes out of a study of cytomegalovirus exposure and HLA in healthy donors. Germline-derived CDR1 and CDR2 are SGHAT and FQNNGV. CDR3 length: 16 amino acids. V lost 2 bases and J lost 1, with 9 bases in between. The table lists this clone with a few counts. PCR involved 60 Vbeta and 13 Jbeta primers. Profiled with immunoSEQ multiplex PCR; TCRdb holds only in-frame clones, not every one. The sample has 130,000 or so clones; around 8.5% are singletons. The sequence was obtained from a man aged 35 to 55 in good health and CMV-seronegative. Input material: PBMCs. This sequence joins TRBV11-2 and TRBJ2-6; maybe TRBD2 (5 bases). CDR3 region: CASSLLRGSGANVLTF. CDR3 nucleotide sequence: TGTGCCAGCAGCTTACTCCGGGGATCTGGGGCCAACGTCCTGACTTTC.